This TCR beta chain is drawn from a study of preoperative IRX-2 immunotherapy in early breast cancer. The V end lost 5 bases, the J end lost 4 bases, and 11 bases lay between the germline ends. The CDR3 has 14 residues. The germline V gene encodes CDR1 SEHNR and CDR2 FQNEAQ (reference sequence). Using immunoSEQ multiplex PCR, the repertoire was profiled, and TCRdb retains in-frame clones only, with some absent. Of about 43,000 clones in the sample, about 95% were seen once. Treatment meaning: preoperative locoregional IRX-2 cytokine immunotherapy. The V call is TRBV7-9, the J call TRBJ2-2; perhaps TRBD2 as D (5 bases). The sample in question was tumor tissue, obtained after IRX-2 immunotherapy. The clonotype originates from a human donor with breast cancer. The CDR3 reads CASSASGSTGELFF. CDR3 coding DNA: TGTGCCAGCAGCGCTTCGGGGAGCACCGGGGAGCTGTTTTTT.